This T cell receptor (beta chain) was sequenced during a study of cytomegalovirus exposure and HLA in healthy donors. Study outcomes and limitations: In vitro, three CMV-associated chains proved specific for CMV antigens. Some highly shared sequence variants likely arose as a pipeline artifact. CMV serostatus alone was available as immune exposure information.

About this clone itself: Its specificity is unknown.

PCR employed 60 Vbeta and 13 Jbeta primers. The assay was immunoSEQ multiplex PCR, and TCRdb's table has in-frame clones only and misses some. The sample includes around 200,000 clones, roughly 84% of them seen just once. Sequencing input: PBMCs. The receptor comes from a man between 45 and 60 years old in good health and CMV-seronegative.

The CDR3 loop reads CASSRTGRYGYTF. CDR3 coding DNA: TGTGCCAGCAGTCGGACAGGGCGCTATGGCTACACCTTC. V is TRBV2 and J is TRBJ1-2, with TRBD1 matching 8 bases. The germline CDR1 and CDR2 sequences are SNHLY and FYNNEI. The CDR3 is made up of 13 amino acids. Trimming removed 5 bases from V and 4 bases from J; junction bases left unmatched: 3.